Listed below are T cell receptor beta chains from one sample, sequenced in a study of radiation and T cells in renal cell carcinoma. This table comes from immunoSEQ multiplex PCR, and its TCRdb copy is limited to in-frame clones, with some not included. The data contain about 90,000 clones, 65% to 90% of them singletons. The starting material was blood, obtained from a patient whose treatment included radiotherapy and nephrectomy. These receptor sequences come from a man between 60 and 75 years old with renal cell carcinoma. The CDR3 runs from the conserved cysteine through the conserved F or W. D genes are given only for firm matches. Clone size is given for some rows only: seen once, a few or many times, or a class if the clone is expanded.

J: TRBJ1-1; D: -; size: -; V: TRBV6-5; DNA: TGTGCCAGCAGGGATCTCGGGGGCATCGGGGCTGAAGCTTTCTTT; CDR3: CASRDLGGIGAEAFF
J: TRBJ2-3; D: -; size: -; V: TRBV7-2; DNA: TGTGCCAGCAGCTTAATAGGAGGGGCTAGCACAGATACGCAGTATTTT; CDR3: CASSLIGGASTDTQYF
J: TRBJ1-1; D: -; size: -; V: TRBV4-1; DNA: TGCGCCAGCAGCCAAGAATCACGGGGGACTGAAGCTTTCTTT; CDR3: CASSQESRGTEAFF
J: TRBJ2-7; D: TRBD1; size: once; V: TRBV18; DNA: TGTGCCAGCTCACCACCCGGGACAGGGATCGAGCAGTACTTC; CDR3: CASSPPGTGIEQYF
J: TRBJ2-7; D: -; size: -; V: TRBV5-4; DNA: TGTGCCAGCAGCTTGCAGGGGTCCTACGAGCAGTACTTC; CDR3: CASSLQGSYEQYF
J: TRBJ1-2; D: -; size: -; V: TRBV29-1; DNA: TGCAGCGTTTCGGCCCTCCGAAAGGGCTACACCTTC; CDR3: CSVSALRKGYTF
J: TRBJ2-7; D: -; size: -; V: TRBV9; DNA: TGTGCCACCACCCGCTCCGGGTACTACGAGCAGTACTTC; CDR3: CATTRSGYYEQYF
J: TRBJ1-2; D: -; size: -; V: TRBV2; DNA: TGTGCCAGCAGTCTCCCGGTCGGGCAGTACTATGGCTACACCTTC; CDR3: CASSLPVGQYYGYTF
J: TRBJ1-1; D: -; size: -; V: TRBV6-5; DNA: TGTGCCAGCAGTTCAAACAGGGCGGGGAACACTGAAGCTTTCTTT; CDR3: CASSSNRAGNTEAFF
J: TRBJ2-7; D: TRBD2; size: -; V: TRBV28; DNA: TGTGCCAGCAGTTTACCCGGGACTAGCGGTTACGAGCAGTACTTC; CDR3: CASSLPGTSGYEQYF
J: TRBJ1-4; D: -; size: -; V: TRBV13; DNA: TGTGCCAGCAGCTTAGGCTCAGGGTACGGCGGTGAAAAACTGTTTTTT; CDR3: CASSLGSGYGGEKLFF
J: TRBJ2-5; D: -; size: -; V: TRBV19; DNA: TGTGCCAGTAGTCCCTCGAGTGCGTCAACAGAGACCCAGTACTTC; CDR3: CASSPSSASTETQYF
J: TRBJ2-1; D: -; size: -; V: TRBV18; DNA: TGTGCCAGCTCACCGGAGCCAGGGTTGAATGAGCAGTTCTTC; CDR3: CASSPEPGLNEQFF
J: TRBJ2-3; D: -; size: -; V: TRBV10-1; DNA: TGCGCCAGCAGTGAGTCGATTGTGATTTCAGATACGCAGTATTTT; CDR3: CASSESIVISDTQYF
J: TRBJ2-3; D: -; size: -; V: TRBV10-2; DNA: TGCGCCAGCAGTGGGAACCAGATCACAGATACGCAGTATTTT; CDR3: CASSGNQITDTQYF
J: TRBJ1-4; D: TRBD1; size: few; V: TRBV5-1; DNA: TGCGCCAGCAGCCCCGAGGGACAGGGGGCTAATGAAAAACTGTTTTTT; CDR3: CASSPEGQGANEKLFF
J: TRBJ2-7; D: TRBD2; size: few; V: TRBV7-2; DNA: TGTGCCAGCAGCTTAGGAGGGGCCAGCGGGAGAGGTCGAGAGCAGTACTTC; CDR3: CASSLGGASGRGREQYF
J: TRBJ2-2; D: TRBD2; size: -; V: TRBV9; DNA: TGTGCCAGCAGCGTAGTGGGACTAGCGGGAGCCGGCACCGGGGAGCTGTTTTTT; CDR3: CASSVVGLAGAGTGELFF
J: TRBJ1-1; D: TRBD1; size: -; V: TRBV10-3; DNA: TGTGCCATCAGTACGACAGGGGGCTTGGGCACTGAAGCTTTCTTT; CDR3: CAISTTGGLGTEAFF
J: TRBJ1-2; D: TRBD1; size: once; V: TRBV20-1; DNA: TGCAGTGCTAGAGCAGGGGGAGGCTACACCTTC; CDR3: CSARAGGGYTF
J: TRBJ2-1; D: TRBD2; size: -; V: TRBV14; DNA: TGTGCCAGCAGCAGAGGACTAGCGGGAGTAGGCGAGCAGTTCTTC; CDR3: CASSRGLAGVGEQFF
J: TRBJ2-2; D: -; size: -; V: TRBV10-3; DNA: TGTGCCATCAGTGAGGTTGGGCTAACCGGGGAGCTGTTTTTT; CDR3: CAISEVGLTGELFF
J: TRBJ2-1; D: TRBD2; size: few; V: TRBV7-2; DNA: TGTGCCAGCAGCCCCGGGGCGGGAGGTGAGCAGTTCTTC; CDR3: CASSPGAGGEQFF
J: TRBJ2-2; D: -; size: -; V: TRBV19; DNA: TGTGCCAGTAGTATAAGAGGAATTCCCGGGGAGCTGTTTTTT; CDR3: CASSIRGIPGELFF
J: TRBJ1-2; D: TRBD1; size: few; V: TRBV14; DNA: TGTGCCAGCAGCCCAAGTGCCCTAAGGGGCAGGGGGTATGGCTACACCTTC; CDR3: CASSPSALRGRGYGYTF
J: TRBJ2-1; D: TRBD2; size: -; V: TRBV10-3; DNA: TGTGCCGCCACTCGAAGCGGGGTGGGTGGCAATGAGCAGTTCTTC; CDR3: CAATRSGVGGNEQFF
J: TRBJ2-1; D: TRBD2; size: -; V: TRBV13; DNA: TGTGCCAGCAGCTTAGCGGGAGGGAGCAATGAGCAGTTCTTC; CDR3: CASSLAGGSNEQFF
J: TRBJ1-2; D: -; size: -; V: TRBV28; DNA: TGTGCCAGCAGTTTCGGGGCAGGTGTGAACTATGGCTACACCTTC; CDR3: CASSFGAGVNYGYTF
J: TRBJ2-4; D: -; size: once; V: TRBV13; DNA: TGTGCCAGCAGCCTCACGATCCGGGGAGCCAAAAACATTCAGTACTTC; CDR3: CASSLTIRGAKNIQYF
J: TRBJ1-1; D: TRBD1; size: -; V: TRBV2; DNA: TGTGCCAGCATCCTACCGAGAGGGGGCGGGGGAGCTTTCTTT; CDR3: CASILPRGGGGAFF
J: TRBJ1-4; D: -; size: once; V: TRBV2; DNA: TGTGCCAGCAGTGGACGGAGACTAGAGACTAATGAAAAACTGTTTTTT; CDR3: CASSGRRLETNEKLFF
J: TRBJ2-2; D: TRBD1; size: once; V: TRBV2; DNA: TGTGCCAGCATCACAGGGGCCCAGAACACCGGGGAGCTGTTTTTT; CDR3: CASITGAQNTGELFF
J: TRBJ2-7; D: -; size: once; V: TRBV20-1; DNA: TGCAGTGCTAGAGATCTCCACGAGCAGTACTTC; CDR3: CSARDLHEQYF
J: TRBJ2-2; D: TRBD1; size: -; V: TRBV5-1; DNA: TGCGCCAGCAGCCCCGGACAGGGTGGGCCCGGGGAGCTGTTTTTT; CDR3: CASSPGQGGPGELFF
J: TRBJ2-7; D: -; size: -; V: TRBV27; DNA: TGTGCCAGCAGTCCAGGCCGGATATCCTACGAGCAGTACTTC; CDR3: CASSPGRISYEQYF
J: TRBJ2-2; D: -; size: few; V: TRBV5-1; DNA: TGCGCCAGCAGCTTGAGCAGTGTCACCGGGGAGCTGTTTTTT; CDR3: CASSLSSVTGELFF
J: TRBJ2-3; D: -; size: -; V: TRBV27; DNA: TGTGCCAGCAGTTTATACGGGGACACAGATACGCAGTATTTT; CDR3: CASSLYGDTDTQYF
J: TRBJ1-4; D: -; size: few; V: TRBV19; DNA: TGTGCCAGTAGTGTCGGGACGAATGAAAAACTGTTTTTT; CDR3: CASSVGTNEKLFF
J: TRBJ2-7; D: TRBD2; size: -; V: TRBV28; DNA: TGTGCCAGCAGACCTCTAGCGGGAGGAAGGTACGAGCAGTACTTC; CDR3: CASRPLAGGRYEQYF
J: TRBJ1-4; D: -; size: -; V: TRBV2; DNA: TGTGCCAGCAGTGAAACTCGGGGGACTAATGAAAAACTGTTTTTT; CDR3: CASSETRGTNEKLFF
J: TRBJ1-1; D: TRBD1; size: -; V: TRBV10-3; DNA: TGTGCCATCAGTTTGGGGACAGGGGGGGCTGAAGCTTTCTTT; CDR3: CAISLGTGGAEAFF
J: TRBJ2-3; D: -; size: -; V: TRBV29-1; DNA: TGCAGCGTTGAGCCTACAGGGACGCAGTATTTT; CDR3: CSVEPTGTQYF
J: TRBJ2-5; D: TRBD1; size: -; V: TRBV19; DNA: TGTGCCAGTACAACGGGACAGGGGGCCCGAGAGACCCAGTACTTC; CDR3: CASTTGQGARETQYF
J: TRBJ2-1; D: TRBD2; size: -; V: TRBV30; DNA: TGTGCCTGGAGTAGAGGACTAGCGGACAACCCCGCCGTACGAGATGAGCAGTTCTTC; CDR3: CAWSRGLADNPAVRDEQFF
J: TRBJ1-2; D: TRBD1; size: -; V: TRBV9; DNA: TGTGCCAGCAGCGAACGGGACAGGGGGTGGGGCGGCTACACCTTC; CDR3: CASSERDRGWGGYTF
J: TRBJ2-7; D: -; size: once; V: TRBV4-2; DNA: TGTGCCAGCAGCCAAGCCTTAGGCGGACAAATCCCCTACGAGCAGTACTTC; CDR3: CASSQALGGQIPYEQYF
J: TRBJ1-1; D: -; size: -; V: TRBV11-3; DNA: TGTGCCAGCAGCTCCCGGCAGGGGACTGAAGCTTTCTTT; CDR3: CASSSRQGTEAFF
J: TRBJ2-1; D: -; size: -; V: TRBV5-1; DNA: TGCGCCAGCAGCCGTGCTTTGGGAACCTCCTACAATGAGCAGTTCTTC; CDR3: CASSRALGTSYNEQFF
J: TRBJ2-3; D: -; size: -; V: TRBV5-1; DNA: TGCGCCAGCAGCTTGGATTCCAGCTTCACAGATACGCAGTATTTT; CDR3: CASSLDSSFTDTQYF
J: TRBJ1-3; D: TRBD1; size: few; V: TRBV6-1; DNA: TGTGCCAGCAGGAGCAGGGGGTCGACTGGAAACACCATATATTTT; CDR3: CASRSRGSTGNTIYF
J: TRBJ2-2; D: TRBD2; size: -; V: TRBV10-1; DNA: TGCGCCAGCAGCCCGGGACTAGCGGGAGCCGGCACCGGGGAGCTGTTTTTT; CDR3: CASSPGLAGAGTGELFF
J: TRBJ2-1; D: TRBD2; size: -; V: TRBV5-1; DNA: TGCGCCAGCAGCTTGACTAGCGGGGGGAGCTCCTACAATGAGCAGTTCTTC; CDR3: CASSLTSGGSSYNEQFF
J: TRBJ2-2; D: TRBD2; size: -; V: TRBV5-5; DNA: TGTGCCAGCAGCCGTAGCGGGAATACGAACACCGGGGAGCTGTTTTTT; CDR3: CASSRSGNTNTGELFF